The T cell receptor (beta chain) described here comes from a study of T cell clonality in common variable immunodeficiency (dated by TCRdb to the mid-2010s). The full study reports these points: Reportedly, TCRbeta sequences from CVID had fewer deletions and N-nucleotide insertions, and highly modified clones with 13 or more V deletions were absent from CVID. Differences among patients in the CVID cohort limited the correlations between repertoire features and clinical complications. Healthy controls shared more TCRbeta clones with each other than CVID subjects shared among themselves (p < 0.0001). It was noted by the authors that sequencing of the repertoires of T cell subpopulations would be needed to clarify the cause of the increased clonality in CVID. Even though DNA input was equal, the average per sample came to 65,000 to 85,000 unique sequences for controls compared with around 33,000 for CVID samples. TCRbeta clonality was higher in CVID subjects than in healthy controls (t-test p = 0.018), and the increase was most characteristic of about a third of subjects.

The CDR3 runs 15 amino acids, cysteine and phenylalanine included. The DNA covers only part of the CDR3, 36 bases in frame from base 1. The germline V gene sets CDR1 to SGHRS and CDR2 to YFSETQ. V was cut back by 4 bases and J by 1 base, leaving a gap of 14 bases between them. Ten or more counts support this clone. Its specific antigen is unknown. The missing CDR3 end, 3 residues past where the read stops, is filled in from the germline J gene. For sequencing input, CVID and control samples contributed equivalent amounts of genomic DNA. For every sample, a 60 bp segment covering the rearranged TCRbeta CDR3 region was amplified and then sequenced. The immunoSEQ assay, a bias-corrected multiplex PCR with high-throughput sequencing, was employed for TCRbeta amplification. The original pipeline was this. Each unique nucleotide sequence was treated as a clone and annotated with V, D and J genes, copy number and frequency. Sequences were labeled productive if in frame, and non-productive if out of frame or containing stop codons. As previously described, clonality was calculated on the basis of Shannon's entropy. The predicted amino acid sequences of productive clones were used to derive mean CDR3 Kyte-Doolittle hydropathy. Scaled V gene usage was hierarchically clustered using Manhattan distance and complete linkage with the R hclust function. Clone sharing by CDR3 amino acid sequence was assessed by resampling 12 repertoires per group over 100 rounds. Repertoires were searched for 70 published EBV-specific and a few hundred published CMV-specific TCRbeta sequences. A couple of CVID samples that yielded fewer than 10,000 sequences were excluded from the analysis, so approximately 40 CVID repertoires were retained. As stored in TCRdb, this immuneACCESS dataset retains in-frame rearrangements with V and J assigned. A fraction of the clones does not appear; measured against another copy, unresolved V genes explain less than half of the discrepancy, and the remainder lacks a known reason. The DNA gave D and trimming, while V, J and clone size come from that table. This sample holds approximately 30,000 clones in total, without any singletons. Approximately 3.9% of the sample comes from the top ten.

Both CVID patients and healthy controls were predominantly of Caucasian heritage. From each donor, about 4.5 to 8.5 ml of heparinized peripheral whole blood was collected. Genomic DNA from adults with common variable immune deficiency (CVID) and from healthy adult controls was the source for sequencing TCRbeta CDR3 repertoires. A total of some 22 healthy adult volunteers (about twelve female and 10 male; age range about 20 to 66 years, mean age approximately 34) were included in the control group. Diluted blood was density-centrifuged over Hypaque 1077 or Ficoll-Paque to isolate peripheral blood mononuclear cells. Genomic DNA was obtained from unsorted mononuclear cells through either Qiagen column purification or a centrifugation-based method.

The sequencing input was peripheral blood mononuclear cells. The V and J segments used are TRBV5-1 and TRBJ1-1; perhaps TRBD1 is the D gene, with 6 bases matching. The clonotype comes from a person between 18 and 75 years old in good health. The CDR3 protein sequence reads: CASSNTGTRNTEAFF. CDR3 DNA (partial): TGCGCCAGCAGCAATACCGGGACAAGGAACACTGAA.